Listed below are T cell receptor beta chains from one sample, sequenced in a study of blood T cells in healthy people across ages. TCRdb passed the 5' RACE reads through MiXCR, listing each CDR3 protein once. This table has under 2,000,000 distinct CDR3 sequences, around 48% appearing once. The specimen was blood. The receptors derive from a woman between 40 and 55 years old in good health. Both conserved end residues are part of each CDR3. A D gene is named only where the DNA matches it firmly. Clone size, where shown, is once, few, many, or a class for clones that have expanded.

size: -; D: -; J: TRBJ1-4; V: TRBV6-5; DNA: TGTGCCAGCAGTTACTATGCAGATACTAATGAAGAACTGTTTTTT; CDR3: CASSYYADTNEELFF
size: -; D: -; J: TRBJ2-5; V: TRBV2; DNA: TGTGCCGGTGAGACGACAGCTTACCAAGAGACCCAGTACTTC; CDR3: CAGETTAYQETQYF
size: few; D: -; J: TRBJ1-4; V: TRBV5-5; DNA: TGTGCCAGCAGCTTGAGGGCGGCAACTAATGAAAAACTGTTTTTT; CDR3: CASSLRAATNEKLFF
size: -; D: -; J: TRBJ1-1; V: TRBV7-2; DNA: TGTGCCAGCAGCTTAGCCGGTTGGAACACTGAAGCTTTCTTT; CDR3: CASSLAGWNTEAFF
size: few; D: -; J: TRBJ1-4; V: TRBV20-1; DNA: TGCAGTGCTACCAGGGGTTTGGGGGATGAAAAACTGTTTTTT; CDR3: CSATRGLGDEKLFF
size: few; D: -; J: TRBJ1-6; V: TRBV5-1; DNA: TGCGCCAGCAGCCCCAGGGACCCGAATTCACCCCTCCACTTT; CDR3: CASSPRDPNSPLHF
size: -; D: TRBD2; J: TRBJ2-7; V: TRBV7-2; DNA: TGTGCCAGCAGCTCTCTAGCGGGCAGGAGCTCCTACGAGCAGTACTTC; CDR3: CASSSLAGRSSYEQYF
size: -; D: TRBD1; J: TRBJ2-6; V: TRBV2; DNA: TGTGCCAGCCGGGACGGGAAGGTGGGACAGGTTCACTCTGGGGCCAACGTCCTGACTTTC; CDR3: CASRDGKVGQVHSGANVLTF
size: -; D: TRBD2; J: TRBJ2-2; V: TRBV7-2; DNA: TGTGCCAGCAGCCGCGGACTAGCGGGGGTCCCCGGGGAGCTGTTTTTT; CDR3: CASSRGLAGVPGELFF
size: few; D: TRBD1; J: TRBJ2-1; V: TRBV7-2; DNA: TGTGCCAGCAGCTCCGCGGACAGGATGAATGAGCAGTTCTTC; CDR3: CASSSADRMNEQFF
size: -; D: -; J: TRBJ2-5; V: TRBV7-9; DNA: TGTGCCAGCATGGCGTCGGGCTCCTTGGCGGAGACCCAGTACTTC; CDR3: CASMASGSLAETQYF
size: -; D: -; J: TRBJ2-1; V: TRBV27; DNA: TGTGCCAGCAATCGAGGGGGGCGGGGGACCTACAATGAGCAGTTCTTC; CDR3: CASNRGGRGTYNEQFF
size: -; D: -; J: TRBJ1-5; V: TRBV7-2; DNA: TGTACCAGCAGCTTAGGGGCCGGTAGCCAGCCCCAGCATTTT; CDR3: CTSSLGAGSQPQHF
size: -; D: TRBD1; J: TRBJ2-1; V: TRBV29-1; DNA: TGCAGCGTGCCGGGACAGGGTTTTTACAATGAGCAGTTCTTC; CDR3: CSVPGQGFYNEQFF
size: -; D: -; J: TRBJ1-4; V: TRBV7-2; DNA: TGTGCCAGCAGCTTGCAGGGGCGGGTTGGTGAAAAACTGTTTTTT; CDR3: CASSLQGRVGEKLFF
size: -; D: TRBD1; J: TRBJ2-1; V: TRBV6-2/TRBV6-3; DNA: TGTGCCAGCACTCACCAAAGGGACAGGGCCAATGAGCAGTTCTTC; CDR3: CASTHQRDRANEQFF
size: -; D: -; J: TRBJ2-4; V: TRBV3-1; DNA: TGTGCCAGCAGCCAAGATCAGAACAGAGCCGACATTCAGTACTTC; CDR3: CASSQDQNRADIQYF